The following is a TCR beta chain sequence with its context. The data were taken from a study of blood T cell repertoires in COVID-19. Whole-study context: Sites in the United States, Italy and Spain provided acute and convalescent COVID-19 samples. T cells, B-cell-depleted T cells, or PBMCs provided the cDNA or gDNA that served as material.

Source study methods: Nucleated cell counts were estimated from reference gene primer amplification. Method: immunoSEQ multiplex PCR; TCRdb's copy keeps in-frame clones and lacks some. For V, J and clone size, that table is used; D and trimming come from the DNA. The sample has about 250,000 clones; 80% to 85% are singletons. V trimming: 9 bases; J trimming: 4 bases; junction bases outside the gene matches: 9. This CDR3 comprises 14 residues. Germline lookup yields CDR1 LNHDA and CDR2 SQIVND (reference sequence). Sequencing was performed on peripheral blood. The TCR was taken from a woman aged 40 to 50 who had recovered from COVID-19. The gene calls are TRBV19 and TRBJ1-2, with 9 bases matching TRBD1. CDR3 sequence (DNA): TGTGCCAGCAGACCGGGACAGGGAGCCTATGGCTACACCTTC. Encoded protein: CASRPGQGAYGYTF.